The clone carrying this T cell receptor beta chain has more than one count but fewer than ten. This entry belongs to a study of regulatory T cells in long-lasting Graves disease. This CDR3 spans 14 amino acids. Trimming removed 5 bases at V and 3 bases at J, with 16 bases between. The germline CDR1 and CDR2 sequences are SQVTM and ANQGSEA. Described time point: newly diagnosed GD, antithyroid drugs for less than 3 months. PBMCs were the source of the RNA used for TCR sequencing. Into tubes containing EDTA, about 9 milliliters of peripheral blood were drawn. Combining iRepertoire HTBI primers with Arm-PCR of CDR3 regions, the authors built TCR beta libraries. TCRdb reanalysed the multiplex PCR reads using MiXCR and keeps one entry per CDR3 protein. The sample lists just over 600,000 distinct CDR3 sequences; about 16% were seen once. This sample was also put to use in a study of T cells in Graves' hyperthyroidism and ophthalmopathy.

This material consisted of peripheral blood mononuclear cells (PBMCs), taken at new diagnosis, from a patient treated with antithyroid drugs. The origin of this receptor is a young woman with Graves disease. The rearrangement uses TRBV29-1 and TRBJ1-1, with D perhaps TRBD1 (5 bases). The CDR3 DNA reads TGCAGCGTTCAACCGGGGGGGGAGTACACTGAAGCTTTCTTT. The encoded protein is CSVQPGGEYTEAFF.